A single sample is the source of the 19 T cell receptor beta chains below, sequenced in a study of blood T cell repertoires in COVID-19. Libraries were prepared by immunoSEQ multiplex PCR; TCRdb keeps only in-frame clonotypes and omits some of them. The table lists around 280,000 clones, roughly 89% of them singletons. The sequenced material came from PBMCs or T cells enriched from blood (not recorded which). Receptors were obtained from a woman in her 40s who had recovered from COVID-19.

This clone was counted a single time. J is TRBJ1-2 and V is TRBV28; tentatively, D is TRBD1 (5 bases). The CDR3 runs 14 residues. The germline V gene has CDR1 MDHEN and CDR2 SYDVKM. V was clipped by 1 base and J by 14 bases, with 20 bases between them. CDR3 amino acids: CASSLSDEGRLKTF. CDR3 coding DNA: TGTGCCAGCAGTTTATCGGATGAGGGGAGGCTTAAGACCTTC.

The rearrangement uses TRBV6-5 and TRBJ2-7, with 9 bases fitting TRBD1. With V trimmed by 7 bases and J by 1 base, 5 bases remained unmatched. CDR1 and CDR2 (germline): MNHEY, SVGAGI. The CDR3 has 14 amino acids. The CDR3 coding sequence is TGTGCCAGCACCACGGGACAGGGATCCTACGAGCAGTACTTC. It specifies CASTTGQGSYEQYF.

This chain connects TRBV3-1 (or the pseudogene TRBV3-2) to TRBJ2-1; D gene ambiguous. The CDR3 runs 16 residues. Germline values: CDR1 LGHDT, CDR2 YNNKEL (reference sequence). V dropped 3 bases and J dropped 3 bases, with 15 bases sitting between them. CDR3 coding DNA: TGTGCCAGCAGCCATAACGCCGAGTCGTACTACAATGAGCAGTTCTTC. Protein product: CASSHNAESYYNEQFF.

The chain employs TRBV30 and TRBJ1-5, with TRBD1 identical over 7 bases. The CDR3 loop spans 15 amino acids. The V gene's germline CDR1 is GTSNPN and CDR2 SVGIG (reference sequence). The trim removed 4 bases at V and 1 base at J, leaving 7 bases unmatched. CDR3 sequence reads: CAWNKGAGSNQPQHF. DNA for the CDR3: TGTGCCTGGAATAAGGGGGCTGGGAGCAATCAGCCCCAGCATTTT. Full variable domain (remainder filled in from reference TRBV30 and TRBJ1-5): SQTIHQWPATLVQPVGSPLSLECTVEGTSNPNLYWYRQAAGRGLQLLFYSVGIGQISSEVPQNLSASRPQDRQFILSSKKLLLSDSGFYLCAWNKGAGSNQPQHFGDGTRLSIL.

The chain links TRBV6-5 to TRBJ2-2, with 12 bases that match TRBD2. The V segment lost 6 bases and the J segment 9 bases; nucleotides outside the gene matches: 8. Germline V gives CDR1 MNHEY, CDR2 SVGAGI. The CDR3 contains 15 residues. The CDR3 region has the DNA TGTGCCAGCAGCCTAGCGGGAGGGTTACACCGGGAGCTGTTTTTT. It yields the protein CASSLAGGLHRELFF.

DNA of the CDR3: TGTGCCAGCAGTTTTGGAGGGACTAGCGGGACCGAGCAGTTCTTC. Its protein product is CASSFGGTSGTEQFF. The chain has TRBV28 and TRBJ2-1; 13 bases are shared with TRBD2. This CDR3 contains 15 residues. CDR1 and CDR2 (germline): MDHEN, SYDVKM. The J segment lost 10 bases and the V segment lost 3 bases, leaving 6 bases of the junction unmatched.

The chain couples TRBV7-2 to TRBJ1-5; possibly TRBD1 for D (6 bases). The CDR3 extends over 13 amino acids. Germline lookup yields CDR1 SGHTA and CDR2 FQGNSA. V dropped 7 bases and J dropped 5 bases, with 12 bases sitting between them. Here the CDR3 reads CASTRGGHQPQHF. The DNA of the CDR3 is TGTGCCAGCACCCGTGGGGGCCATCAGCCCCAGCATTTT. Full variable domain (missing parts from reference TRBV7-2 and TRBJ1-5): GAGVSQSPSNKVTEKGKDVELRCDPISGHTALYWYRQSLGQGLEFLIYFQGNSAPDKSGLPSDRFSAERTGGSVSTLTIQRTQQEDSAVYLCASTRGGHQPQHFGDGTRLSIL.

J is TRBJ2-7 and V is TRBV7-6; D possibly corresponds to TRBD2 (5 bases). Trimming pared 2 bases from V and 12 bases from J, leaving 26 bases between. This CDR3 has 16 amino acids. From germline, CDR1 is SGHVS and CDR2 FNYEAQ. CDR3 amino acids: CASSLSRRPFFFFWYF. Here the CDR3 DNA reads TGTGCCAGCAGCTTATCCAGGAGGCCGTTTTTCTTTTTTTGGTACTTC.

This chain uses TRBV7-3 with TRBJ2-1; TRBD2 is a possible D gene (7 bases). The CDR3 covers 16 residues. The V gene's germline CDR1 is SGHTA and CDR2 FQGTGA. Trimming stripped 1 base from V and 8 bases from J, with 18 bases between. CDR3 sequence (DNA): TGTGCCAGCAGCTTAAGGGTTGGACTAGAGGGGGATGAGCAGTTCTTC. As protein: CASSLRVGLEGDEQFF. Complete variable domain (other parts from reference TRBV7-3 and TRBJ2-1): GAGVSQTPSNKVTEKGKYVELRCDPISGHTALYWYRQSLGQGPEFLIYFQGTGAADDSGLPNDRFFAVRPEGSVSTLKIQRTERGDSAVYLCASSLRVGLEGDEQFFGPGTRLTVL.

The V and J genes are TRBV20-1 and TRBJ2-7, with 10 bases identical to TRBD1. The germline gives CDR1 DFQATT, CDR2 SNEGSKA (reference sequence). The CDR3 contains 15 residues. V lost 3 bases, J lost 0 bases, and 5 bases stayed unmatched. In DNA, the CDR3 is TGCAGTGCTAGTGATTGGACAGGGGGCTCCTACGAGCAGTACTTC. It specifies CSASDWTGGSYEQYF.

The V call is TRBV7-8, the J call TRBJ1-5; the match to TRBD1 covers 8 bases. Germline V gene lookup returns CDR1 SGHVS and CDR2 FQNEAQ. This CDR3 contains 17 residues. The ends lost 4 bases at V and 0 bases at J; junction bases unmatched: 8. This chain's CDR3 is CASSSDRGGSSNQPQHF. CDR3 DNA: TGTGCCAGCAGCTCAGACAGGGGAGGTAGTAGCAATCAGCCCCAGCATTTT. The entire variable domain, with the rest obtained from reference TRBV7-8 and TRBJ1-5, is as follows: GAGVSQSPRYKVAKRGQDVALRCDPISGHVSLFWYQQALGQGPEFLTYFQNEAQLDKSGLPSDRFFAERPEGSVSTLKIQRTQQEDSAVYLCASSSDRGGSSNQPQHFGDGTRLSIL.

J is TRBJ2-7 and V is TRBV2, with no clear D. Germline-derived CDR1 and CDR2 are SNHLY and FYNNEI. The CDR3 is 11 amino acids. V was trimmed by 4 bases and J by 3 bases, leaving 4 bases between them. The CDR3 region has the DNA TGTGCCAGCAGTGCCGGCTACGAGCAGTACTTC. Translating gives CASSAGYEQYF.

This clone is a singleton in its sample. This sequence joins TRBV28 and TRBJ2-7; 13 bases line up with TRBD2. J gave up 6 bases and V 6 bases, and 11 bases lay outside the gene matches. CDR1 is MDHEN and CDR2 is SYDVKM in the germline V gene. This CDR3 has 16 amino acids. The CDR3 sequence: CASRETSGRSPGEQYF. DNA for the CDR3: TGTGCCAGCAGGGAGACTAGCGGGAGGTCGCCGGGCGAGCAGTACTTC.

In regard to this clone: Other nucleotide sequences from this sample produce the same CDR3. The V gene is TRBV7-3, the J gene TRBJ2-7; TRBD1 aligns across 9 bases. Trimming at V came to 5 bases and at J to 1 base, leaving 6 bases not matched to a gene. The CDR3 has 15 residues. CDR1 and CDR2 from the germline V gene are SGHTA and FQGTGA. CDR3 protein: CASSPGQGLSYEQYF. CDR3 DNA: TGTGCCAGCAGCCCCGGACAGGGGCTGTCCTACGAGCAGTACTTC. The variable domain in full, with the rest retrieved from reference TRBV7-3 and TRBJ2-7, is GAGVSQTPSNKVTEKGKYVELRCDPISGHTALYWYRQSLGQGPEFLIYFQGTGAADDSGLPNDRFFAVRPEGSVSTLKIQRTERGDSAVYLCASSPGQGLSYEQYFGPGTRLTVT.

The CDR3 nucleotides read TGTGCCAGCCTACAGGGGCAAGAGACCCAGTACTTC. It translates to CASLQGQETQYF. The chain recombines TRBV2 with TRBJ2-5; 7 nucleotides align to TRBD1. Germline trimming cut 8 bases from V and 2 bases from J; bases unmatched to any gene: 2. The CDR3 is 12 residues long. Germline lookup yields CDR1 SNHLY and CDR2 FYNNEI.

CDR3 DNA: TGTGCCAGCAGCTTAAGTGGGGCAGGCGGTAATGAAAAACTGTTTTTT. It is translated as CASSLSGAGGNEKLFF. V is TRBV7-2 and J is TRBJ1-4; possible D gene TRBD1, 5 bases. The length of the CDR3 is 16 residues. V was trimmed by 2 bases and J by 4 bases, leaving 14 bases between them. Germline values: CDR1 SGHTA, CDR2 FQGNSA.

The chain uses TRBV6-5 and TRBJ1-1, with D perhaps TRBD1 (5 bases). The germline V and J ends were trimmed by 4 bases and 9 bases, with 9 bases remaining between them. The CDR3 extends over 11 amino acids. Germline V gene sequence: CDR1 MNHEY, CDR2 SVGAGI. The DNA for the CDR3 is TGTGCCAGCAGTTCAGGGTTCCAAGCTTTCTTT. Translating it yields CASSSGFQAFF.

The chain uses TRBV7-2 and TRBJ2-5; 8 bases map to TRBD1. This CDR3 contains 16 residues. With V trimmed by 5 bases and J by 7 bases, 15 bases remained unmatched. The germline V gene has CDR1 SGHTA and CDR2 FQGNSA. The CDR3 nucleotides are TGTGCCAGCAGCCCACAACCTTGGACAGGGTCGGGGACCCAGTACTTC. Its translation is CASSPQPWTGSGTQYF.

This clone appeared once. The chain combines TRBV7-2 with TRBJ1-1; D may be TRBD1 (6 bases). The CDR3 runs 13 residues. Germline V CDR1 and CDR2: SGHTA, FQGNSA. Trimming took off 2 bases at V and 5 bases at J, with 9 bases between the two ends. The CDR3 loop reads CASSLTGITEAFF. In DNA form, the CDR3 reads TGTGCCAGCAGCTTAACAGGGATTACTGAAGCTTTCTTT.